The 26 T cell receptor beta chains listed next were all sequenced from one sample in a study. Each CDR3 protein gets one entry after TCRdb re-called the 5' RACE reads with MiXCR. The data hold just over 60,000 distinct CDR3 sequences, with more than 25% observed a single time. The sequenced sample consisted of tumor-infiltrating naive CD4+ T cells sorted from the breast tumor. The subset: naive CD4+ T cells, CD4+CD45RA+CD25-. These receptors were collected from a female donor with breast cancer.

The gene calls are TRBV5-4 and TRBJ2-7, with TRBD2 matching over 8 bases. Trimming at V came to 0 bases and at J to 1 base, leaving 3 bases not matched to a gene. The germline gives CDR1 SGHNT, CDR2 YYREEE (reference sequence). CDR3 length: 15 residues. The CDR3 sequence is CASSLASGGSYEQYF. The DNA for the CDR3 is TGTGCCAGCAGCTTGGCAAGCGGGGGTTCCTACGAGCAGTACTTC.

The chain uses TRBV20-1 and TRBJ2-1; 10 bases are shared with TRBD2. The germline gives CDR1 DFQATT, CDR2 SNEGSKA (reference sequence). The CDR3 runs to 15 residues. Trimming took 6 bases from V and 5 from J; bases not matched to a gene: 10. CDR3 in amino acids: CSASFGLADHNEQFF. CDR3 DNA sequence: TGCAGTGCCTCCTTTGGACTAGCGGACCACAATGAGCAGTTCTTC.

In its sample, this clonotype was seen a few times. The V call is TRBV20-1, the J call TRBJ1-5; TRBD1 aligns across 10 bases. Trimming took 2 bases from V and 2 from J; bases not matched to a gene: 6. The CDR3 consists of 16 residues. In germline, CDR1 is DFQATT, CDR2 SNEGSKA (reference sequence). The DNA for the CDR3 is TGCAGTGCTAGATGGGGGACAGGGGAGCGCAATCAGCCCCAGCATTTT. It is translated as CSARWGTGERNQPQHF.

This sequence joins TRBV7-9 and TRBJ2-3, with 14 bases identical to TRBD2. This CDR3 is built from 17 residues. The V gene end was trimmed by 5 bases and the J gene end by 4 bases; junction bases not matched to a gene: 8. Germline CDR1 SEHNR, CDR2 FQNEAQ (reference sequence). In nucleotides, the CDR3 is TGTGCCAGCAGCCCCAGACGACTAGCGGGAGGGGCAGATACGCAGTATTTT. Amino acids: CASSPRRLAGGADTQYF.

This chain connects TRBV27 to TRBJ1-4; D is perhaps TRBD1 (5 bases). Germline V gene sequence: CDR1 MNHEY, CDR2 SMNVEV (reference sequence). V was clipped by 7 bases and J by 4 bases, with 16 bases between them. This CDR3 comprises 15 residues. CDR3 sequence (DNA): TGTGCCAGCACCACCCGGCGGGGGTTTAATGAAAAACTGTTTTTT. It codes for CASTTRRGFNEKLFF.

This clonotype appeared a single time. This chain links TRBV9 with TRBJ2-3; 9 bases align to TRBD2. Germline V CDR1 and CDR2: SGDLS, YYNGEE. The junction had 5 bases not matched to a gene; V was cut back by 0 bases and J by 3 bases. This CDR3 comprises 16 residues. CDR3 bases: TGTGCCAGCAGCGTAGTTAGCGGGAGTGGTACAGATACGCAGTATTTT. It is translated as CASSVVSGSGTDTQYF.

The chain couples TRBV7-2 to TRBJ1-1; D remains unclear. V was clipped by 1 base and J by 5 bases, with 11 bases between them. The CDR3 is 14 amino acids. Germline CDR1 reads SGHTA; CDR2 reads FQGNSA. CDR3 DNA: TGTGCCAGCAGCTTAGTCCGTCCGGGGACTGAAGCTTTCTTT. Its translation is CASSLVRPGTEAFF. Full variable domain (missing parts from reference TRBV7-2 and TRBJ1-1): GAGVSQSPSNKVTEKGKDVELRCDPISGHTALYWYRQSLGQGLEFLIYFQGNSAPDKSGLPSDRFSAERTGGSVSTLTIQRTQQEDSAVYLCASSLVRPGTEAFFGQGTRLTVV.

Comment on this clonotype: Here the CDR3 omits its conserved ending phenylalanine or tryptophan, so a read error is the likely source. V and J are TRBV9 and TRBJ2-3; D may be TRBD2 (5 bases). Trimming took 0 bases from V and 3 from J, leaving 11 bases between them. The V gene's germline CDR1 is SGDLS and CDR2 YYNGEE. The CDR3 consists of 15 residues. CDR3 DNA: TGTGCCAGCAGCGTAGGAGGACTGTGGACAGATACGCAGTATCTT. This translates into CASSVGGLWTDTQYL.

CDR3 coding DNA: TGCAGTGCTAGAGTCCCTAGCGGGAGGTCCGAGCAGTACTTC. Translating gives CSARVPSGRSEQYF. V is TRBV20-1 and J is TRBJ2-7, with 11 nucleotides matching TRBD2. V was pared by 1 base and J by 6 bases, with 5 bases of the junction left unmatched. The CDR3 sequence is 14 residues long. CDR1 is DFQATT, CDR2 SNEGSKA, per germline (reference sequence).

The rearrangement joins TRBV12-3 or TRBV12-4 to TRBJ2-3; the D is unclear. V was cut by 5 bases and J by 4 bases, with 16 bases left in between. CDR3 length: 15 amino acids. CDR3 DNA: TGTGCCAGCAGTGCCCCGGCTAGTCTTCCAGATACGCAGTATTTT. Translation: CASSAPASLPDTQYF.

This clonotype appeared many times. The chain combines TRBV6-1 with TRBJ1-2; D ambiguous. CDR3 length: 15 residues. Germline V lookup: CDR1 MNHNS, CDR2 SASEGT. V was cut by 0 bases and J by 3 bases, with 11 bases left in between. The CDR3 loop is CASSEAIQFYYGYTF. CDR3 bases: TGTGCCAGCAGTGAAGCCATACAGTTCTACTATGGCTACACCTTC.

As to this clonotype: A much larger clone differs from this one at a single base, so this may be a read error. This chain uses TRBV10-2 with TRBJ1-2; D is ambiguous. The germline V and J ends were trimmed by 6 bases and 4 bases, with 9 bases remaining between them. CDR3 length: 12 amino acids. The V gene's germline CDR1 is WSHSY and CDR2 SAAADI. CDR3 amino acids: CASRRESYGYTF. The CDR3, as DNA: TGCGCCAGCAGGAGGGAAAGCTATGGCTACACCTTC.

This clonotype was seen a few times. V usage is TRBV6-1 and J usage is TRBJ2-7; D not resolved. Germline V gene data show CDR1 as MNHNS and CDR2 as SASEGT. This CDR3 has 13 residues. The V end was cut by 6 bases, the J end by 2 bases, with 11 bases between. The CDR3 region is CASRPTRTYEQYF. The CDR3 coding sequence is TGTGCCAGCAGACCAACGCGTACCTACGAGCAGTACTTC.

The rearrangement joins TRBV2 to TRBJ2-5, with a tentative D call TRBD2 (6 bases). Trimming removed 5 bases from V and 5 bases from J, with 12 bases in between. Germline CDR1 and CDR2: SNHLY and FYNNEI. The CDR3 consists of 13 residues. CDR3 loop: CASSWRGGETQYF. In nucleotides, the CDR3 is TGTGCCAGCAGTTGGAGGGGTGGGGAGACCCAGTACTTC. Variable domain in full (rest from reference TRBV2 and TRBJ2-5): EPEVTQTPSHQVTQMGQEVILRCVPISNHLYFYWYRQILGQKVEFLVSFYNNEISEKSEIFDDQFSVERPDGSNFTLKIRSTKLEDSAMYFCASSWRGGETQYFGPGTRLLVL.

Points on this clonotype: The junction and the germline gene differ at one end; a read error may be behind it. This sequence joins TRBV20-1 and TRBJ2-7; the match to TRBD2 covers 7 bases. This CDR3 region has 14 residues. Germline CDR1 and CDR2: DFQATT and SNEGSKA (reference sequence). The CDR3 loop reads CRAREPGLLYEQYF. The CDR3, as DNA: TGCAGAGCTAGAGAGCCGGGACTACTATACGAGCAGTACTTC.

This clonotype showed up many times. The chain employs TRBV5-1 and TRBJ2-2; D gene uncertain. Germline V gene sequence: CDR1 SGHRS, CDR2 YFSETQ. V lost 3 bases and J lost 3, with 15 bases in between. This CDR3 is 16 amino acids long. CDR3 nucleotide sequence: TGCGCCAGCAGCTGGACCCCCGCGCGTGACACCGGGGAGCTGTTTTTT. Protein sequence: CASSWTPARDTGELFF. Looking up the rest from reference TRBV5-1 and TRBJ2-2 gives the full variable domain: KAGVTQTPRYLIKTRGQQVTLSCSPISGHRSVSWYQQTPGQGLQFLFEYFSETQRNKGNFPGRFSGRQFSNSRSEMNVSTLELGDSALYLCASSWTPARDTGELFFGEGSRLTVL.

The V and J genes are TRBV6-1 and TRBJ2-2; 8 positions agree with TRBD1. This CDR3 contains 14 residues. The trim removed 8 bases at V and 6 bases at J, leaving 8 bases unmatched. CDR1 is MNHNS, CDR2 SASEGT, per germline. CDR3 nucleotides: TGTGCCAGCCGCCTGGACAGGGTACCCGGGGAGCTGTTTTTT. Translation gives CASRLDRVPGELFF.

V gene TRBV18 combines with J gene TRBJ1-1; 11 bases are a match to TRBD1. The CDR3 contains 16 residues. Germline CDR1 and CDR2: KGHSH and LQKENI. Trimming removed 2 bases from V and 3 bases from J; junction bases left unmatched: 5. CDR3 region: CASSPRTGGTYTEAFF. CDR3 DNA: TGTGCCAGCTCACCAAGGACAGGGGGCACTTACACTGAAGCTTTCTTT. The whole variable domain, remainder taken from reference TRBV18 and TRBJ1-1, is NAGVMQNPRHLVRRRGQEARLRCSPMKGHSHVYWYRQLPEEGLKFMVYLQKENIIDESGMPKERFSAEFPKEGPSILRIQQVVRGDSAAYFCASSPRTGGTYTEAFFGQGTRLTVV.

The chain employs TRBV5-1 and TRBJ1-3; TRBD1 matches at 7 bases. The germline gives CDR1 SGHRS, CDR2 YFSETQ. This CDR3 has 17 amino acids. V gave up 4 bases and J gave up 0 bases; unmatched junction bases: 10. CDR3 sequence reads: CASSRTGEGSSGNTIYF. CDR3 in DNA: TGCGCCAGCAGCCGTACAGGGGAAGGGAGCTCTGGAAACACCATATATTTT.

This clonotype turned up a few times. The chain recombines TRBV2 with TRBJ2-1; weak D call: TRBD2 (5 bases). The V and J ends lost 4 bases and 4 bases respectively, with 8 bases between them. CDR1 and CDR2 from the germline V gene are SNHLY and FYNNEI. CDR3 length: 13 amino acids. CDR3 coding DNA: TGTGCCAGCAGTGTGGAGCGGTACAATGAGCAGTTCTTC. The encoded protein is CASSVERYNEQFF.

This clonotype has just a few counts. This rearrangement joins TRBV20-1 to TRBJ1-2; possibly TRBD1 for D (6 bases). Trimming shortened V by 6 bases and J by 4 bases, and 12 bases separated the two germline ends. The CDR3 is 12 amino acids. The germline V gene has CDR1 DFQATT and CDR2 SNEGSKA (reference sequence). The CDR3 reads CSAKQGPYGYTF. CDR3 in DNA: TGCAGTGCAAAACAGGGCCCCTATGGCTACACCTTC.

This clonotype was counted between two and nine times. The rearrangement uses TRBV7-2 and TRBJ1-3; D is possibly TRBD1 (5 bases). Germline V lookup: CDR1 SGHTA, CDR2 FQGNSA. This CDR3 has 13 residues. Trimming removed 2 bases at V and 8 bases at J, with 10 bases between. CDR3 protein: CASSLLGGHTIYF. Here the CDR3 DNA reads TGTGCCAGCAGCTTATTGGGGGGACACACCATATATTTT.

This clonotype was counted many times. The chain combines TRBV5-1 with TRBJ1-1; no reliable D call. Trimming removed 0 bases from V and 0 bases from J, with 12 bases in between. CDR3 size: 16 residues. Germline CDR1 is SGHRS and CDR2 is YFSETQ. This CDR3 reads CASSLATLGMNTEAFF. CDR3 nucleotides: TGCGCCAGCAGCTTGGCTACGCTGGGGATGAACACTGAAGCTTTCTTT.

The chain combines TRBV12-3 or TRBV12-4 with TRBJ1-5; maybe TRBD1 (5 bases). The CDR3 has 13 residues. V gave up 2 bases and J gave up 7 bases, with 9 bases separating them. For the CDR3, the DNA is TGTGCCAGCAGTTTATCCCAGGGACAGCCCCAGCATTTT. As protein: CASSLSQGQPQHF.

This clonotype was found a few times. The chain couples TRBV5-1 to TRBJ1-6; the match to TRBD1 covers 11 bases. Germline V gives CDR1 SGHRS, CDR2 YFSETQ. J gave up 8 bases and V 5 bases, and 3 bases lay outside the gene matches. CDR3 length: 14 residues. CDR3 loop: CASRPGQGDSPLHF. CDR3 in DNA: TGCGCCAGCAGACCGGGACAGGGGGATTCACCCCTCCACTTT.

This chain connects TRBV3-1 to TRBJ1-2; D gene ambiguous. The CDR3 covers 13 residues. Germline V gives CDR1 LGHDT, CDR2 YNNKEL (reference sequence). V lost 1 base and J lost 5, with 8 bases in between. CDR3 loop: CASSQGGFYGYTF. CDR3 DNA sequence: TGTGCCAGCAGCCAAGGAGGGTTTTATGGCTACACCTTC.